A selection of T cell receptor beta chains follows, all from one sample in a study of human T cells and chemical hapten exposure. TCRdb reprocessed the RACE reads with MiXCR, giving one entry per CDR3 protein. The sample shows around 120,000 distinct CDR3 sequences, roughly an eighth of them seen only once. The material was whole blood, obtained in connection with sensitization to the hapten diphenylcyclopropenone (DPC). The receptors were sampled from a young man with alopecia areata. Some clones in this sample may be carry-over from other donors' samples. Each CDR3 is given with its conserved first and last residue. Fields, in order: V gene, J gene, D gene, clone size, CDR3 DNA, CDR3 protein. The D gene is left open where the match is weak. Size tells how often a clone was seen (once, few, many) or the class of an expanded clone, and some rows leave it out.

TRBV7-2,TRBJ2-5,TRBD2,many,TGTGCCAGCGAAACTAGCGGGGGAGTAGGGACCCAGTACTTC,CASETSGGVGTQYF
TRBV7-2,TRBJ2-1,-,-,TGTGCCAGCAGCTTAGGGTATCGAGTCGTTGAGCAGTTCTTC,CASSLGYRVVEQFF
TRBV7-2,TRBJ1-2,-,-,TGTGCCAGCAGCTTAAGGAGAGAGGCTGGCTACACCTTC,CASSLRREAGYTF
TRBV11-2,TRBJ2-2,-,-,TGTGCCAGCAGCTTAGGCAGTCGCGCGAACACCGGGGAGCTGTTTTTT,CASSLGSRANTGELFF
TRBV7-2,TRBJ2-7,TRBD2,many,TGTGCCAGCAGCTCCGGCCTAGCGGGGGGGCTCTACGAGCAGTACTTC,CASSSGLAGGLYEQYF
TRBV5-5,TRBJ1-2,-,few,TGTGCCAGCAGCCGAGGGCGGGGTCTGAGTGGCTATGGCTACACCTTC,CASSRGRGLSGYGYTF
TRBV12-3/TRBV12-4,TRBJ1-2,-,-,TGTGCCAGCACCACCTTAGGAGAGGATGGCTACACCTTC,CASTTLGEDGYTF
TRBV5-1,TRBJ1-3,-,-,TGCGCCAGCAGAACAGGCGGCTCTGGAAACACCATATATTTT,CASRTGGSGNTIYF
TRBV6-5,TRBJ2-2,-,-,TGTGCCAGCTGTTACCAGACAGGATTCACCGGGGAGCTGTTTTTT,CASCYQTGFTGELFF
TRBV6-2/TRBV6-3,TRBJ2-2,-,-,TGTGCCGCAAGAATAGGGGCGACCGGGGAGCTGTTTTTT,CAARIGATGELFF
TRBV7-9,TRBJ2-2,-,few,TGTGCCAGCAGCTTTAGTCTGGTGAACACCGGGGAGCTGTTTTTT,CASSFSLVNTGELFF
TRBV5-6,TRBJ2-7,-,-,TGTGCCAGCAGCGGGATCTTCGGGAAAACCTACGAGCAGTACTTC,CASSGIFGKTYEQYF
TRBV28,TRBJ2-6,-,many,TGTGCCAGCAGCCTTGGGCGCGCCAACGTCCTGACTTTC,CASSLGRANVLTF
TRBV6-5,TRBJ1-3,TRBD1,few,TGTGCCAGCCGGACAGGGGGTGGAAACACCATATATTTT,CASRTGGGNTIYF
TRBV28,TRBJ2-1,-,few,TGTGCCAGCAGTTTACTCCGGGACTACAATGAGCAGTTCTTC,CASSLLRDYNEQFF
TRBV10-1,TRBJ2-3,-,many,TGTGCCAGCAGTTCCACAGATACGCAGTATTTT,CASSSTDTQYF
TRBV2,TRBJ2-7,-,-,TGTGCCAGCAGTTCCCAGGGGACTGTCTTCTACGAGCAGTACTTC,CASSSQGTVFYEQYF
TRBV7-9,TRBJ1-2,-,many,TGTGCCAGCAGCTTATCAGGGAATAACTATGGCTACACCTTC,CASSLSGNNYGYTF
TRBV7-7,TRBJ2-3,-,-,TGTGCCAGCAGCCCTAACGCGTACCAGGGACGCACAGATACGCAGTATTTT,CASSPNAYQGRTDTQYF
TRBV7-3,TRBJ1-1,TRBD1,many,TGTGCCATCTCGACAGGGGCGGAAGCTTTCTTT,CAISTGAEAFF
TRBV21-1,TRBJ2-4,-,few,TGTGCCAGCAGCACCGGCAGACAGATCCTAGCCAAAAACATTCAGTACTTC,CASSTGRQILAKNIQYF
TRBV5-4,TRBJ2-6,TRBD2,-,TGTGCCAGCAGCCAAGAAATCGCTAGCGGGGTAGACTCTGGGGCCAACGTCCTGACTTTC,CASSQEIASGVDSGANVLTF
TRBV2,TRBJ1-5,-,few,TGTGCCAGCAGCTTTTCGGACAGAAATCAGCCCCAGCATTTT,CASSFSDRNQPQHF
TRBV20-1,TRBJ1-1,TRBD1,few,TGCAGTGCTCGTGGACAGGTGAACACTGAAGCTTTCTTT,CSARGQVNTEAFF
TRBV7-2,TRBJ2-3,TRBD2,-,TGTGCCAGCAGCCCCCCTAGCGGGGGGGCCCCACGCCCTCAAACCAGCACAGATACGCAGTATTTT,CASSPPSGGAPRPQTSTDTQYF
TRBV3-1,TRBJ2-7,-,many,TGTGCCAGCAGCCTCAGACAGACAGGCCCCTACGAGCAGTACTTC,CASSLRQTGPYEQYF
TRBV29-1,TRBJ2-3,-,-,TGCAGCGCAAACCGGGACCAACCCACAGATACGCAGTATTTT,CSANRDQPTDTQYF
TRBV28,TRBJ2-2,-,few,TGTGCCAGCAGTTATGGGACGGAGAACACCGGGGAGCTGTTTTTT,CASSYGTENTGELFF
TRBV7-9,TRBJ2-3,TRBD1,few,TGTGCCAGCAGCCTAGGGGGCACTTTCACAGATACGCAGTATTTT,CASSLGGTFTDTQYF